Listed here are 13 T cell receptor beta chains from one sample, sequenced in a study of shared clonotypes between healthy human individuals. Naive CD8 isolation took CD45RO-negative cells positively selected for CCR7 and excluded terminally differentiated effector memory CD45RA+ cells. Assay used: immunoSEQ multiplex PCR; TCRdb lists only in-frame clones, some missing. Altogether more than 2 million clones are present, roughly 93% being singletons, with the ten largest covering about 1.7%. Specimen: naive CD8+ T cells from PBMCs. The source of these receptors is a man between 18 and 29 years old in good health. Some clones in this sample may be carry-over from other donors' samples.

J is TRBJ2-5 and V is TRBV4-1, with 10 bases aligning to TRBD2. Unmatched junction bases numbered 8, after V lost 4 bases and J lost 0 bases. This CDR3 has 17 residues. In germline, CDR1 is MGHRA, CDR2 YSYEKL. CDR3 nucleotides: TGCGCCAGCAGCCCTCGGACTAGCGGACGAAACCAAGAGACCCAGTACTTC. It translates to CASSPRTSGRNQETQYF.

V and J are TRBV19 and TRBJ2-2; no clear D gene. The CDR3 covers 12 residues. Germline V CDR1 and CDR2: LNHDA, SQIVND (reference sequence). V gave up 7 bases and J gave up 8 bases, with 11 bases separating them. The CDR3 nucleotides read TGTGCCAGTACCCCCCTTAGTGGGGAGCTGTTTTTT. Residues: CASTPLSGELFF.

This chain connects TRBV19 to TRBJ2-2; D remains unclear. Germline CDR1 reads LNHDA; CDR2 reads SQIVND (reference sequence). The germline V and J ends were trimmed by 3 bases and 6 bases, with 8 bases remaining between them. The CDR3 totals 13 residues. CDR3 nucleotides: TGTGCCAGTAGTATCGTCCTAGCCGGGGAGCTGTTTTTT. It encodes CASSIVLAGELFF.

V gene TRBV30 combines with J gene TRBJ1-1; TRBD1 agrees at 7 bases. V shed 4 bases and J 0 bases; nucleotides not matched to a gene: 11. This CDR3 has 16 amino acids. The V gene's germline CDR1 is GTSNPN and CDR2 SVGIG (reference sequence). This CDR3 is CAWNPPGGAMNTEAFF. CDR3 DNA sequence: TGTGCCTGGAATCCCCCAGGGGGAGCAATGAACACTGAAGCTTTCTTT.

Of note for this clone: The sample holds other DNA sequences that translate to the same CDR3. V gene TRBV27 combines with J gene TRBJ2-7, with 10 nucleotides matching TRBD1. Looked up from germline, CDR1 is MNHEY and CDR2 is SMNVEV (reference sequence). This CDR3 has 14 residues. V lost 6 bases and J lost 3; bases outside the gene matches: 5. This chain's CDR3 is CASRDRDRGYEQYF. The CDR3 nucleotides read TGTGCCAGCAGGGATCGGGACAGGGGCTACGAGCAGTACTTC.

The DNA of the CDR3 is TGTGCCAGCAGTGAATTGGGGTCCTACAATGAGCAGTTCTTC. It codes for CASSELGSYNEQFF. The genes are TRBV6-1 and TRBJ2-1, with unresolved D. The CDR3 runs 14 residues. In germline, CDR1 is MNHNS, CDR2 SASEGT. Deletions cut 2 bases from V and 1 base from J, with 6 bases between.

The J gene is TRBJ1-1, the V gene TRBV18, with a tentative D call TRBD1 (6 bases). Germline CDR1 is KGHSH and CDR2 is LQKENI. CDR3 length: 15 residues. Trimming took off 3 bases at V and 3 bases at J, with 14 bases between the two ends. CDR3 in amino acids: CASSPRQDRDTEAFF. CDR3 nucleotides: TGTGCCAGCTCACCGCGACAGGATAGGGACACTGAAGCTTTCTTT.

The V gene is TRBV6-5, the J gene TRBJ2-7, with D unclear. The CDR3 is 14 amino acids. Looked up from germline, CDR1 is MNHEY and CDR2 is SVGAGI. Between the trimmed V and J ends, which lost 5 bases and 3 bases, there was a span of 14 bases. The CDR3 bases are TGTGCCAGCAGTAAGGGCCATCCAGGCTACGAGCAGTACTTC. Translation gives CASSKGHPGYEQYF.

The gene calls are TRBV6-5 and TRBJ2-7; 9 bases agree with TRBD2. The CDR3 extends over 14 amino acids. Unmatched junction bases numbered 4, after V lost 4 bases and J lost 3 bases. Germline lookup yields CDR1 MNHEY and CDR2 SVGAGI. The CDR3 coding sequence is TGTGCCAGCAGTTTTGGACTAGCGAACTACGAGCAGTACTTC. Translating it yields CASSFGLANYEQYF.

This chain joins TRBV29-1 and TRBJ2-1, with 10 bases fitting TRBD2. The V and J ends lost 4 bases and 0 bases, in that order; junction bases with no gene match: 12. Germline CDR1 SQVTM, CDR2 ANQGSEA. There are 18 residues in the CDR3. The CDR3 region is CSVAGTSVKAGSYNEQFF. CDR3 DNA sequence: TGCAGCGTTGCTGGGACTAGCGTCAAGGCAGGCTCCTACAATGAGCAGTTCTTC.

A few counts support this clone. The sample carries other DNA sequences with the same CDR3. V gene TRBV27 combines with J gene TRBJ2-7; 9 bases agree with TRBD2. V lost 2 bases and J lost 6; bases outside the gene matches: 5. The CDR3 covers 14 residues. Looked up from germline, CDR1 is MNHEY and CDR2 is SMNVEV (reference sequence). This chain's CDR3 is CASSLAGGPGEQYF. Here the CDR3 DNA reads TGTGCCAGCAGTTTAGCGGGAGGGCCCGGCGAGCAGTACTTC.

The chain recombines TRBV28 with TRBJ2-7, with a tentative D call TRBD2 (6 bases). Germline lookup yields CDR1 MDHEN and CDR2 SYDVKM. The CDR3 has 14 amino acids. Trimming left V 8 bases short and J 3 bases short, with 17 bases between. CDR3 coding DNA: TGTGCCAGCTCTCGGGCGGGGAAAGACTACGAGCAGTACTTC. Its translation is CASSRAGKDYEQYF.

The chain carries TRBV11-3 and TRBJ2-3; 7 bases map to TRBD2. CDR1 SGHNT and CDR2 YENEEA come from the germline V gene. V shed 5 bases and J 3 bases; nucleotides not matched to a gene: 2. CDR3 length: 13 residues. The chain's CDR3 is CASSPGRTDTQYF. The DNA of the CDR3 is TGTGCCAGCAGCCCCGGGAGGACAGATACGCAGTATTTT.